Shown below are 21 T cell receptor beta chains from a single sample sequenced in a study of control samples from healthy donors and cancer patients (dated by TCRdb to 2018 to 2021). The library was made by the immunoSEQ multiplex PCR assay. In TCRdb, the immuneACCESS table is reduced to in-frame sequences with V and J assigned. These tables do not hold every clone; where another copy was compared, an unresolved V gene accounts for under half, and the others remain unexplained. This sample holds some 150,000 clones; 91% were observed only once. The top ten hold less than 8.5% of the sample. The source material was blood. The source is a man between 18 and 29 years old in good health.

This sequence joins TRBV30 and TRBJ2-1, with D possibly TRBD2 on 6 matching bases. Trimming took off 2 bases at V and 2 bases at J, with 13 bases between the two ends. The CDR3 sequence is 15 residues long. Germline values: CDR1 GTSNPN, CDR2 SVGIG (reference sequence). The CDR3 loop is CAWSLGRGPYNEQFF. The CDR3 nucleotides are TGTGCCTGGAGTTTAGGGCGGGGACCCTACAATGAGCAGTTCTTC. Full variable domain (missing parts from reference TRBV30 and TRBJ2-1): SQTIHQWPATLVQPVGSPLSLECTVEGTSNPNLYWYRQAAGRGLQLLFYSVGIGQISSEVPQNLSASRPQDRQFILSSKKLLLSDSGFYLCAWSLGRGPYNEQFFGPGTRLTVL.

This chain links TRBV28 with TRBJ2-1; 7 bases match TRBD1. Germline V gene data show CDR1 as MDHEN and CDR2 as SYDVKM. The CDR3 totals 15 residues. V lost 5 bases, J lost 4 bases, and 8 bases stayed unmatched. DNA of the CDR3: TGTGCCAGCAGTGAACCGGGACAGAAATACAATGAGCAGTTCTTC. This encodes CASSEPGQKYNEQFF.

CDR3 bases: TGCGCCAGCAGCCAAGACGGCGGAGGGGAGACCCAGTACTTC. This translates into CASSQDGGGETQYF. The V call is TRBV4-1, the J call TRBJ2-5; D may be TRBD2 (6 bases). Germline V gene sequence: CDR1 MGHRA, CDR2 YSYEKL. Trimming pared 0 bases from V and 5 bases from J, leaving 10 bases between. The CDR3 runs to 14 residues.

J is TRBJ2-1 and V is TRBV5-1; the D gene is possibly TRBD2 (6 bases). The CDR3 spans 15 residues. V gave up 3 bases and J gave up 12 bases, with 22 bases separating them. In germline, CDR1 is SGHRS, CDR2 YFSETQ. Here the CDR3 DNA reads TGCGCCAGCAGCTCCAGGGACTTTTCCTTTTCGGTGCAGTTCTTC. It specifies CASSSRDFSFSVQFF. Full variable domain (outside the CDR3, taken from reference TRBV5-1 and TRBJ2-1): KAGVTQTPRYLIKTRGQQVTLSCSPISGHRSVSWYQQTPGQGLQFLFEYFSETQRNKGNFPGRFSGRQFSNSRSEMNVSTLELGDSALYLCASSSRDFSFSVQFFGPGTRLTVL.

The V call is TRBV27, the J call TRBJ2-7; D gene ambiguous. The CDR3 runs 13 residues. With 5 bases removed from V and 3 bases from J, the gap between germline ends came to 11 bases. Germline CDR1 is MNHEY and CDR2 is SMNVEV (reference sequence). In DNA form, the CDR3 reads TGTGCCAGCAGTCCGGGTTCCCTCTACGAGCAGTACTTC. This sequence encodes CASSPGSLYEQYF.

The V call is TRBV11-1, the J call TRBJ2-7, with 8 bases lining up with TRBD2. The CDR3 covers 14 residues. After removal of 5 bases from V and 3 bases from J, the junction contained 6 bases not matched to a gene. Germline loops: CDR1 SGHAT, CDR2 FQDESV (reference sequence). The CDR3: CASSAGGAIYEQYF. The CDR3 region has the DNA TGTGCCAGCAGCGCCGGGGGGGCGATCTACGAGCAGTACTTC.

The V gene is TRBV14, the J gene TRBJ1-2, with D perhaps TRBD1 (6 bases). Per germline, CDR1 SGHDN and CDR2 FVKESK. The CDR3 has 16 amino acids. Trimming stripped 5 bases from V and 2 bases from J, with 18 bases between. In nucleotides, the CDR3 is TGTGCCAGCAGCTCTACGGGTGGACAGCCCAACTATGGCTACACCTTC. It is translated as CASSSTGGQPNYGYTF.

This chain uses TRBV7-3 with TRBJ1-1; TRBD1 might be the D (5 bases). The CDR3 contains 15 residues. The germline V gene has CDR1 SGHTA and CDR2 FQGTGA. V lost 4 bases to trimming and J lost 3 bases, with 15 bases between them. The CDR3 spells CASSSHAGGDTEAFF. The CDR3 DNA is TGTGCCAGCAGCTCCCACGCCGGGGGGGACACTGAAGCTTTCTTT.

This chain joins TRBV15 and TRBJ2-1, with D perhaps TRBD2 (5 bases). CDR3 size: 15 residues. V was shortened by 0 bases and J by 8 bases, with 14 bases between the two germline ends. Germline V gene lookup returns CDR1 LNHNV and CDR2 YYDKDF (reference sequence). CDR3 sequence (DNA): TGTGCCACCAGCAGAGATGGACGGGGTATCGATGAGCAGTTCTTC. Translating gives CATSRDGRGIDEQFF.

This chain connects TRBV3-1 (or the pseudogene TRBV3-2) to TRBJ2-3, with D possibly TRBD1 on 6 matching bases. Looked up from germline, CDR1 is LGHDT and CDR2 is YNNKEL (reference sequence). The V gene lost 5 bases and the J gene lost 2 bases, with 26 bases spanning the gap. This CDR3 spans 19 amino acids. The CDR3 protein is CASSTERIGGLGITDTQYF. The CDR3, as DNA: TGTGCCAGCAGCACCGAGAGAATTGGGGGCCTTGGGATCACAGATACGCAGTATTTT.

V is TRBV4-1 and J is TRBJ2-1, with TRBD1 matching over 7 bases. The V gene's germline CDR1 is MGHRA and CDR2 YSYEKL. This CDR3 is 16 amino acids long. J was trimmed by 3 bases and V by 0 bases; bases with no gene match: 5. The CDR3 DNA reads TGCGCCAGCAGCCAAGAATGGGGACAGAACTACAATGAGCAGTTCTTC. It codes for CASSQEWGQNYNEQFF.

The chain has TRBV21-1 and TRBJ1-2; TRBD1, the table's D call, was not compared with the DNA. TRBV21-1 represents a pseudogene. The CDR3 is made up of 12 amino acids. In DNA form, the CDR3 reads TGTGCCAGCATCCCAGGGCCCTATGGCTACACCTTC. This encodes CASIPGPYGYTF.

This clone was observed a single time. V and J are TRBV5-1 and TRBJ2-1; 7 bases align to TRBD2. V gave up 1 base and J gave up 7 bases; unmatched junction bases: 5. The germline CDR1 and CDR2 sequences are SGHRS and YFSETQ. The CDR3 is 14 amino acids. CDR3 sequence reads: CASSLRLALNEQFF. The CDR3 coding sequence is TGCGCCAGCAGCTTGAGACTAGCTTTAAATGAGCAGTTCTTC.

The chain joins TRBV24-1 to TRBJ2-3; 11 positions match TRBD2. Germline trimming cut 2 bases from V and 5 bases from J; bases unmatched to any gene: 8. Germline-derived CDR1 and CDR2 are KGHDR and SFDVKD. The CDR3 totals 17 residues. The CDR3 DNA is TGTGCCACCAGTGATTCGACTAGCGGGGACATTGGAGATACGCAGTATTTT. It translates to CATSDSTSGDIGDTQYF.

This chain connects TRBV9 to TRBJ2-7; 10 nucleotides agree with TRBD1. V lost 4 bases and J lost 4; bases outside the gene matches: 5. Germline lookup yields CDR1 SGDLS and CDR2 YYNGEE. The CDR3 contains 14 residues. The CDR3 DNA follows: TGTGCCAGCAGCCCCCGACAGGGGGCTTACGAGCAGTACTTC. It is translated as CASSPRQGAYEQYF.

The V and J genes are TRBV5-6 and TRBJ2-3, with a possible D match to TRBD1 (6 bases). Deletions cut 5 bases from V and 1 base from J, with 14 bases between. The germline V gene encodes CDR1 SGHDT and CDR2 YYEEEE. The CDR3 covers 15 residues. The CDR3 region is CASRPTGLGTDTQYF. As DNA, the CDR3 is TGTGCCAGCAGGCCGACAGGCCTCGGCACAGATACGCAGTATTTT.

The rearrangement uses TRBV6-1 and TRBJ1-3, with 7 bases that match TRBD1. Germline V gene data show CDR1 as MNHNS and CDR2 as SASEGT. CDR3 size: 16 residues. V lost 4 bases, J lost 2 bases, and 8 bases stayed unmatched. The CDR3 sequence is CASSVPQGGPGNTIYF. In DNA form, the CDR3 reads TGTGCCAGCAGTGTCCCTCAGGGGGGCCCTGGAAACACCATATATTTT.

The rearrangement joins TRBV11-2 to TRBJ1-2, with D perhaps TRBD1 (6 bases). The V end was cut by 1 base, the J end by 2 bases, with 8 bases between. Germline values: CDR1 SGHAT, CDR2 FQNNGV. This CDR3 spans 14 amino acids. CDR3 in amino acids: CASSLGGANYGYTF. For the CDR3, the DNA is TGTGCCAGCAGCTTAGGGGGGGCCAACTATGGCTACACCTTC.

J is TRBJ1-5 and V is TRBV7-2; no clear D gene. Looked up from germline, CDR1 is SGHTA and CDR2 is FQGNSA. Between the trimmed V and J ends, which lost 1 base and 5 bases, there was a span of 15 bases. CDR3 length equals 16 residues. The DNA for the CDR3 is TGTGCCAGCAGCTTAGGTGCCCCTACCCTCTATCAGCCCCAGCATTTT. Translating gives CASSLGAPTLYQPQHF.

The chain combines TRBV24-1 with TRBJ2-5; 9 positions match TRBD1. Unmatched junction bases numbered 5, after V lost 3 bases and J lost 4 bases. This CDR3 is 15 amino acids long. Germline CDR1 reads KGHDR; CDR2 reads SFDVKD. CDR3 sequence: CATSDGQGHRETQYF. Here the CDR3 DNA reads TGTGCCACCAGTGATGGACAGGGGCATAGAGAGACCCAGTACTTC.

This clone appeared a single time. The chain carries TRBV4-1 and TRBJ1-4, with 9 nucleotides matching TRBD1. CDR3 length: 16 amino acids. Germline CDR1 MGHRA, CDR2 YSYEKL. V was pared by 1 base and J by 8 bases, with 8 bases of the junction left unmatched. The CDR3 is CASSQGSTGGWEKLFF. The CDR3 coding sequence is TGCGCCAGCAGCCAAGGTAGTACAGGGGGCTGGGAAAAACTGTTTTTT.